This TCR beta chain came from a study of blood T cell repertoires in COVID-19 (dated by TCRdb to the early 2020s). With regard to the full study: Samples covering the acute and convalescent phases of COVID-19 were provided by collaborators in the United States, Italy and Spain. The material from the prospective study consisted of cDNA or gDNA derived from T cells, B-cell-depleted T cells, or PBMCs. The dataset comprised deeply sampled blood TCRbeta repertoires from subjects exposed to, actively infected with, or recovered from COVID-19. The repertoires were released in a freely available public database meant as a resource for research on the immune response to SARS-CoV-2. Samples came from the ongoing ImmuneRACE study (first 160 participants) plus 1,254 subjects from 6 global collaborators. The sample metadata nearly always contained a de-identified subject ID, COVID-19 status, age in years and sex. Where available, HLA class I and class II types were obtained from metadata supplied by the sample provider rather than from assay-based typing. Results the study describes overall, beyond this receptor: The amount of clinical and demographic metadata varied by source and participant and was provided uncurated.

Participants in the prospective study were aged about 18 to 89 years, lived in more than 20 United States geographic areas, and enrolled through a virtual design. In the prospective study, participants were assigned to cohorts based on the clinical history participants reported in a screening survey and a study questionnaire. ImmuneRACE Cohort 3 recovered participants were defined by two consecutive negative NP/OP PCR tests, healthcare professional clearance, or symptom resolution. Mobile phlebotomists in the prospective study collected whole blood, serum and a nasopharyngeal or oropharyngeal swab from every participant. Prospective study participants could optionally give additional blood draws and questionnaires over an approximately two-month period. Blood samples from the prospective study were shipped frozen or at room temperature prior to DNA extraction. From the cysteine up to the phenylalanine, the CDR3 has a length of 15 residues. The sequence is cut down to CDR3 DNA, 45 bases in frame from base 1. Compared with germline, V lacks 4 bases and J lacks 4 bases; bases without a gene match: 5. As encoded in the germline V gene, CDR1 is MDHEN while CDR2 is SYDVKM.

TCRbeta CDR3 regions were amplified from genomic DNA using the immunoSEQ Assay, a bias-controlled multiplex PCR. Concerning the study's data processing: The number of nucleated cells in each sample was estimated from the amplification of reference gene primers within the assay. To quantify the absolute abundance of each unique TCRbeta CDR3 rearrangement, sequence reads were collapsed and filtered. For each sample, productive Simpson clonality was calculated as the square root of Simpson's diversity index across productive rearrangements. TCRdb mirrors the immuneACCESS table, restricted to in-frame sequences. Some clones are absent from its copies; in checked studies, under half trace to an unresolved V gene, and the reason for the others is unknown. D and trimming were read from the DNA, whereas the V and J calls and clone size are those reported in that table. The sample yields some 390,000 clones; under 90% were counted once. Jointly, the top ten make up less than 2% of the sample.

About this clone: Its antigen has not been determined. No clone much larger than this one lies a single base away; base qualities are absent.

The receptor comes from a woman aged 30 to 39 who had recovered from COVID-19. The chain is made from TRBV28 and TRBJ2-1; a stretch of 9 junction bases matches TRBD1. Sequencing was done on a sample of PBMCs or T cells enriched from blood (not recorded which). The CDR3 reads CASSSGTGIYNEQFF. Read as DNA, the sequence is TGTGCCAGCAGTTCCGGGACAGGGATTTACAATGAGCAGTTCTTC. Beyond the CDR3, the reference TRBV28 and TRBJ2-1 genes provide the residues; the full variable domain reads: DVKVTQSSRYLVKRTGEKVFLECVQDMDHENMFWYRQDPGLGLRLIYFSYDVKMKEKGDIPEGYSVSREKKERFSLILESASTNQTSMYLCASSSGTGIYNEQFFGPGTRLTVL.